This TCR beta chain was profiled in a study of blood T cell repertoires in COVID-19. About the research overall: The study drew acute and convalescent COVID-19 samples from the United States, Italy and Spain.

This CDR3 has 16 amino acids. V dropped 0 bases and J dropped 0; count of bases not matched to a gene: 2. Germline CDR1 MGHRA, CDR2 YSYEKL. TCRdb keeps only in-frame clones here, not all; method: immunoSEQ multiplex PCR. The sample comprises fewer than 85,000 clones, about 80% of which are singletons, and less than 30% rests with the top ten. The material sequenced was peripheral blood. V usage is TRBV4-1 and J usage is TRBJ2-1; 7 positions match TRBD2. The clonotype comes from a man in his 60s with active or convalescent COVID-19. CDR3 nucleotide sequence: TGCGCCAGCAGCCAAGATGGCGGGGGCTCCTACAATGAGCAGTTCTTC. Its translation is CASSQDGGGSYNEQFF.